The text below deals with one TCR beta chain. A much larger clonotype is one base distant, so this may be a read error. These data originate in a study of T cells after yellow fever vaccination. At the level of the study: Low-cell-number fractions were prepared with SMART-Seq v4 Ultra Low Input. Points from the study as a whole: Reappearing after the booster were most of the clones from primary vaccination (around 96% CD4, about 88% CD8). FACS-sorted repertoires could harbor abundant contaminating bulk-population clonotypes. Almost every vaccine-responding clonotype was undetectable in sorted memory subsets on day 0.

The CDR3 is made up of 15 amino acids. Germline CDR1 SGHDT, CDR2 YYEEEE. The ends were cut back, 5 bases at V and 4 bases at J, with 18 bases in the middle. Via MiXCR, TCRdb re-called the 5' RACE reads, giving one row per CDR3 protein. Of about 45,000 distinct CDR3 sequences in the sample, 6% to 7% were seen once. The source was PBMCs, either bulk or a sorted T-cell subset (CD4+, CD8+, memory, or dextramer-sorted; not recorded which), collected 45 days after the yellow fever booster vaccination. The chain uses TRBV5-6 and TRBJ2-5, with a weak D call TRBD2 (6 bases). The sequence derives from a man younger than 45 who received the YFV17D yellow fever vaccine. The chain's CDR3 is CASRPPGRERETQYF. CDR3 nucleotides: TGTGCCAGCAGACCCCCCGGGAGAGAGAGAGAGACCCAGTACTTC.